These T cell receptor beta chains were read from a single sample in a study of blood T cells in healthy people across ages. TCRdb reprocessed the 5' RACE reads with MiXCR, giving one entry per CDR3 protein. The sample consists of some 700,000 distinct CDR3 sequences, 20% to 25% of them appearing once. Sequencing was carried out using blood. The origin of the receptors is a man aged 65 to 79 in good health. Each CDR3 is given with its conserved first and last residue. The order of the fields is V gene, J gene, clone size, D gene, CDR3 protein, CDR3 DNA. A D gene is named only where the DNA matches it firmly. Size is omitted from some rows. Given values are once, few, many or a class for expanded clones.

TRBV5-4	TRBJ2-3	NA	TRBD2	CASSPGVAGGWTDTQYF	TGTGCCAGCAGCCCGGGAGTAGCGGGGGGGTGGACAGATACGCAGTATTTT
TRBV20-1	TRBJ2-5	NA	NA	CSAPFSGGRETQYF	TGCAGTGCTCCCTTTTCCGGGGGCCGAGAGACCCAGTACTTC
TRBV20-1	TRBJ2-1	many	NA	CSARMHLSSTEQFF	TGCAGTGCTAGGATGCACCTGTCCTCGACTGAGCAGTTCTTC
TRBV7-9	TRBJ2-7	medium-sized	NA	CASSSNIQGGQYF	TGTGCCAGCAGCTCGAATATCCAGGGTGGGCAGTACTTC
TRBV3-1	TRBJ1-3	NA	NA	CASSQGDLGNTIYF	TGTGCCAGCAGCCAAGGGGACTTGGGAAACACCATATATTTT
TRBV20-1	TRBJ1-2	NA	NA	CSARSQTGGPSYGYTF	TGCAGTGCTAGATCCCAAACCGGCGGGCCTAGCTATGGCTACACCTTC
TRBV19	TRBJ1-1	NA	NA	CASSIDLAGANTEAFF	TGTGCCAGTAGTATAGATCTCGCAGGGGCGAACACTGAAGCTTTCTTT
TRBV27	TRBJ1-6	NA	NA	CASSPRLGSYNSPLHF	TGTGCCAGCAGCCCTCGATTAGGCTCCTATAATTCACCCCTCCACTTT
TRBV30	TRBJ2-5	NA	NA	CAWSSQIQETQYF	TGTGCCTGGAGTTCACAGATCCAAGAGACCCAGTACTTC
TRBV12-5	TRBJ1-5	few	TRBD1	CASAQGDRDSAPQHF	TGTGCTAGTGCCCAAGGGGACAGGGACAGTGCGCCCCAGCATTTT
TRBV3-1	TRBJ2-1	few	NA	CASSLQTLSSYNEQFF	TGTGCCAGCAGCCTCCAGACTCTGAGCTCCTACAATGAGCAGTTCTTC
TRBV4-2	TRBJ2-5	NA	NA	CASSQERGDQETQYF	TGTGCCAGCAGCCAAGAGAGGGGAGACCAAGAGACCCAGTACTTC
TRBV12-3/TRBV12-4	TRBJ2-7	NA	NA	CASRSVGTHSYEQYF	TGTGCCAGCAGGTCTGTTGGGACACATTCCTACGAGCAGTACTTC
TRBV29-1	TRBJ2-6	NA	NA	CSVVGVGANVLTF	TGCAGCGTTGTTGGCGTGGGGGCCAACGTCCTGACTTTC
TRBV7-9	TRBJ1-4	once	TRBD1	CASSAIQGFSEKLFF	TGTGCCAGCAGCGCGATACAGGGGTTCAGTGAAAAACTGTTTTTT
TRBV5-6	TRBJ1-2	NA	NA	CASSLTEESYGYTF	TGTGCCAGCAGCCTGACAGAGGAGTCCTATGGCTACACCTTC
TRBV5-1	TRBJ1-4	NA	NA	CASSLDGGPNEKLFF	TGCGCCAGCAGCTTGGATGGGGGGCCTAATGAAAAACTGTTTTTT
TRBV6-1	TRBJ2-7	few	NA	CASRGGLGNYEQYF	TGTGCCAGCAGAGGTGGACTGGGGAACTACGAGCAGTACTTC
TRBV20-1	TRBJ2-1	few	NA	CSGTGFDYNEQFF	TGCAGTGGGACGGGGTTCGACTACAATGAGCAGTTCTTC
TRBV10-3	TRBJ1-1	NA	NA	CAISESKDSDTEAFF	TGTGCCATCAGTGAGTCCAAGGACAGTGACACTGAAGCTTTCTTT
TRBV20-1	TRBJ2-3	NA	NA	CSARDPRLNTQYF	TGCAGTGCTAGAGACCCTAGACTTAACACGCAGTATTTT
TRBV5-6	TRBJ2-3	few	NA	CASSIRWGAGDTQYF	TGTGCCAGCAGCATAAGATGGGGGGCCGGGGATACGCAGTATTTT
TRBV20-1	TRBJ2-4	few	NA	CSAGDRVVPKNIQYF	TGCAGTGCAGGGGACCGTGTGGTCCCCAAAAACATTCAGTACTTC
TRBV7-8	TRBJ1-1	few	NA	CASSLTGLGTEAFF	TGTGCCAGCAGCTTAACCGGGTTGGGTACTGAAGCTTTCTTT
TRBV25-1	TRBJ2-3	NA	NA	CASSGLAEQYF	TGTGCCAGCAGTGGCTTAGCTGAGCAGTATTTT
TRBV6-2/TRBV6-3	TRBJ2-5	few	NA	CASHPTHVIQGETQYF	TGTGCCAGTCATCCGACACACGTTATACAGGGAGAGACCCAGTACTTC
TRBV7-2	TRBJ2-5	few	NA	CASSLSLGGETQYF	TGTGCCAGCAGCTTAAGTCTCGGAGGAGAGACCCAGTACTTC